Each of the 18 T cell receptor beta chains below was sequenced from the same sample in a study of CD8+ T cells in alopecia areata. Extraction and reverse transcription of RNA yielded cDNA as the sequencing template. The repertoire was sequenced with immunoSEQ multiplex PCR; TCRdb's copy has only in-frame clones and lacks some. The sample gives about 190,000 clones, around three fifths of which show up once; 1% is in the top ten. Treatment given: oral pan-JAK inhibitor, 5-10 mg twice daily. This specimen consisted of CD4+ T cells sorted from blood, obtained at week 24, from a patient treated with tofacitinib. The source of these receptors is a human donor with alopecia areata.

This sequence joins TRBV4-3 and TRBJ1-5; 9 positions match TRBD1. The germline V gene encodes CDR1 LGHNA and CDR2 YSLEER. The ends lost 0 bases at V and 4 bases at J; junction bases unmatched: 7. This CDR3 spans 17 amino acids. DNA of the CDR3: TGCGCCAGCAGCCAAGATACAGGGGGCGACCCTAATCAGCCCCAGCATTTT. Translated, it gives CASSQDTGGDPNQPQHF.

V is TRBV10-3 and J is TRBJ1-2; 8 bases fit TRBD1. With 7 bases clipped from V and 5 bases from J, the junction kept 3 bases outside the gene matches. The CDR3 runs to 12 residues. Germline V gene data show CDR1 as ENHRY and CDR2 as SYGVKD. The DNA for the CDR3 is TGTGCCATCACACGGACAGGGTATGGCTACACCTTC. It translates to CAITRTGYGYTF.

This clone was seen only a few times. The gene calls are TRBV30 and TRBJ1-4, with TRBD1 matching 7 bases. This CDR3 is built from 15 residues. Germline V lookup: CDR1 GTSNPN, CDR2 SVGIG (reference sequence). The J segment lost 7 bases and the V segment lost 0 bases, leaving 8 bases of the junction unmatched. As DNA, the CDR3 is TGTGCCTGGAGTGTAATGGGGACAGTCTCTGAAAAACTGTTTTTT. Translation: CAWSVMGTVSEKLFF.

The table lists this clone with a few counts. This sequence joins TRBV2 and TRBJ1-2, with 9 bases fitting TRBD1. This CDR3 comprises 13 residues. Trimming removed 8 bases from V and 4 bases from J; junction bases left unmatched: 5. Germline V gene sequence: CDR1 SNHLY, CDR2 FYNNEI. CDR3 protein: CASLQGAGYGYTF. The DNA for the CDR3 is TGTGCCAGCCTACAGGGGGCCGGCTATGGCTACACCTTC.

The rearrangement uses TRBV6-5 and TRBJ1-4; D call uncertain. V was cut by 2 bases and J by 5 bases, with 12 bases left in between. Germline CDR1 and CDR2: MNHEY and SVGAGI. The CDR3 is 15 residues long. CDR3 in DNA: TGTGCCAGCAGTTACCTGGGCACCAACAATGAAAAACTGTTTTTT. The encoded protein is CASSYLGTNNEKLFF.

V gene TRBV7-9 combines with J gene TRBJ1-5, with unresolved D. The germline V gene has CDR1 SEHNR and CDR2 FQNEAQ (reference sequence). The germline V and J ends were trimmed by 2 bases and 4 bases, with 9 bases remaining between them. The CDR3 is 14 residues long. The CDR3, as DNA: TGTGCCAGCAGCTTACCCGGGGATAATCAGCCCCAGCATTTT. Its protein is CASSLPGDNQPQHF.

The chain recombines TRBV30 with TRBJ2-7, with 7 bases identical to TRBD1. V dropped 3 bases and J dropped 2; count of bases not matched to a gene: 1. The length of the CDR3 is 12 residues. Germline V gives CDR1 GTSNPN, CDR2 SVGIG (reference sequence). In DNA, the CDR3 is TGTGCCTGGAGCGGGACAGCCTACGAGCAGTACTTC. It encodes CAWSGTAYEQYF.

The V gene is TRBV11-2, the J gene TRBJ1-2, with D possibly matching TRBD1 (6 bases). Germline lookup yields CDR1 SGHAT and CDR2 FQNNGV. V gave up 2 bases and J gave up 7 bases, with 23 bases separating them. CDR3 length: 17 residues. The CDR3 DNA reads as TGTGCCAGCAGCTTACCTGGATCCCTAACAGGGATCTCTGGCTACACCTTC. Protein sequence: CASSLPGSLTGISGYTF.

This chain links TRBV15 with TRBJ2-3; 7 bases fit TRBD2. From germline, CDR1 is LNHNV and CDR2 YYDKDF (reference sequence). The CDR3 length is 15 residues. Unmatched junction bases numbered 3, after V lost 3 bases and J lost 0 bases. For the CDR3, the DNA is TGTGCCACCAGCAGCGAAGCGGGGAGCACAGATACGCAGTATTTT. Residues: CATSSEAGSTDTQYF.

This clone has just a few counts. The chain links TRBV5-1 to TRBJ2-6; 7 bases fit TRBD1. Germline V gives CDR1 SGHRS, CDR2 YFSETQ. The CDR3 contains 19 residues. V lost 0 bases and J lost 0; bases outside the gene matches: 9. The CDR3 protein is CASSLARTGLSSGANVLTF. In DNA form, the CDR3 reads TGCGCCAGCAGCTTGGCCCGGACAGGCTTGAGCTCTGGGGCCAACGTCCTGACTTTC.

The chain is built from TRBV30 and TRBJ1-6; D unclear. Germline loops: CDR1 GTSNPN, CDR2 SVGIG (reference sequence). The germline V and J ends were trimmed by 6 bases and 7 bases, with 22 bases remaining between them. This CDR3 is 16 amino acids long. The DNA for the CDR3 is TGTGCCTGCTACGGTCCCCAAGGTGGCCTGAATTCACCCCTCCACTTT. This gives the protein CACYGPQGGLNSPLHF.

This clone was counted between two and nine times. This chain uses TRBV5-6 with TRBJ2-2; TRBD1 might be the D (6 bases). Per germline, CDR1 SGHDT and CDR2 YYEEEE. The CDR3 covers 14 residues. Trimming left V 4 bases short and J 3 bases short, with 10 bases between. CDR3 sequence reads: CASSLGQYTGELFF. Here the CDR3 DNA reads TGTGCCAGCAGCCTCGGACAGTACACCGGGGAGCTGTTTTTT.

Of note for this clone: Other nucleotide sequences from this sample produce the same CDR3. The CDR3 DNA is TGCAGCGTTGGCGGAGATACGCAGTATTTT. Protein: CSVGGDTQYF. The V gene is TRBV29-1, the J gene TRBJ2-3; D call uncertain. V was clipped by 4 bases and J by 5 bases, with 4 bases between them. The CDR3 loop spans 10 amino acids. Germline V CDR1 and CDR2: SQVTM, ANQGSEA.

The rearrangement links TRBV2 to TRBJ2-7; no firm D call. CDR1 SNHLY and CDR2 FYNNEI come from the germline V gene. Trimming removed 11 bases at V and 3 bases at J, with 20 bases between. The CDR3 runs 14 residues. The CDR3 is CASMGDSTNYEQYF. The CDR3 DNA reads as TGTGCCTCAATGGGCGACTCGACGAACTACGAGCAGTACTTC.

The rearrangement uses TRBV4-3 and TRBJ2-3; TRBD1 matches 8 bases. With V trimmed by 3 bases and J by 4 bases, 6 bases remained unmatched. CDR3 length: 15 amino acids. The germline gives CDR1 LGHNA, CDR2 YSLEER. The CDR3 protein is CASSQAQGAADTQYF. The CDR3 DNA reads as TGCGCCAGCAGCCAGGCTCAGGGGGCCGCAGATACGCAGTATTTT.

To note about this clone: One junction end disagrees with the germline gene, perhaps due to a read error. The chain employs TRBV30 and TRBJ1-2, with D possibly matching TRBD1 (5 bases). CDR1 GTSNPN and CDR2 SVGIG come from the germline V gene (reference sequence). This CDR3 has 11 residues. For the CDR3, the DNA is TGTGCCTGGAGTGCCCTTCAGGGTGCAGCCTTC. Its protein product is CAWSALQGAAF.

This chain uses TRBV29-1 with TRBJ1-1; D unclear. This CDR3 has 13 residues. The ends were cut back, 6 bases at V and 1 base at J, with 12 bases in the middle. Germline V CDR1 and CDR2: SQVTM, ANQGSEA. The CDR3 loop is CSVSRTPNTEAFF. The CDR3, as DNA: TGCAGCGTGTCCCGGACTCCGAACACTGAAGCTTTCTTT.

The V call is TRBV9, the J call TRBJ2-3, with a weak D call TRBD1 (6 bases). The V and J ends lost 0 bases and 2 bases respectively, with 10 bases between them. This CDR3 has 15 amino acids. The germline gives CDR1 SGDLS, CDR2 YYNGEE. The CDR3, as DNA: TGTGCCAGCAGCGTAGTAGGGGGTACCACAGATACGCAGTATTTT. Its translation is CASSVVGGTTDTQYF.